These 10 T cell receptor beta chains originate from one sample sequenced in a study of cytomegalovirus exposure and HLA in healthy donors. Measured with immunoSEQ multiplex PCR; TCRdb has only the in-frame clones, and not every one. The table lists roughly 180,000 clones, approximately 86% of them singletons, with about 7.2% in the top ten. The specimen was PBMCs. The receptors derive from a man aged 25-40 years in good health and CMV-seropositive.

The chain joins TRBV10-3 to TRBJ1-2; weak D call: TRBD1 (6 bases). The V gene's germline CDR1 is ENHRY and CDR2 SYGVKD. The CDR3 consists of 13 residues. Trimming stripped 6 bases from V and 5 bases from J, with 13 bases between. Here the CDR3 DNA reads TGTGCCATCAGAACAGGGACGGGTTATGGCTACACCTTC. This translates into CAIRTGTGYGYTF.

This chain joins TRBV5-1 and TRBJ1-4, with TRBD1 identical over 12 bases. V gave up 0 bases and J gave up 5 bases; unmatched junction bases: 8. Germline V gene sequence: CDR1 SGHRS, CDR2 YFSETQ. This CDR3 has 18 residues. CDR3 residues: CASSLAGTGGAPNEKLFF. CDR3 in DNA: TGCGCCAGCAGCTTGGCTGGGACAGGGGGCGCCCCCAATGAAAAACTGTTTTTT.

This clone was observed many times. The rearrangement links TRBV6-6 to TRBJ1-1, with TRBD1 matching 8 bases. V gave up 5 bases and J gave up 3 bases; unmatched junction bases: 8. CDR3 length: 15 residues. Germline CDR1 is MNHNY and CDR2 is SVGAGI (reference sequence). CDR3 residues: CASSPLGQGDTEAFF. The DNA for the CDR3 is TGTGCCAGCAGTCCCCTCGGACAGGGTGACACTGAAGCTTTCTTT.

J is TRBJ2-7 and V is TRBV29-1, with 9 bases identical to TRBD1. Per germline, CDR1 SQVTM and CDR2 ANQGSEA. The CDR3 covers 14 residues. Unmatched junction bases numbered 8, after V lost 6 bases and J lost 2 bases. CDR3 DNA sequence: TGCAGCGTCCCCCGGGACAGGGCCCCCTACGAGCAGTACTTC. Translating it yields CSVPRDRAPYEQYF.

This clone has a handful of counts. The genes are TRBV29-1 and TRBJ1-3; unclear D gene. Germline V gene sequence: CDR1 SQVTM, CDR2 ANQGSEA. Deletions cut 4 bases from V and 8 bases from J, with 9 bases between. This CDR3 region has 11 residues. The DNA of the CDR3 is TGCAGCGTTGGTTTGTGGGACACCATATATTTT. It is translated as CSVGLWDTIYF.

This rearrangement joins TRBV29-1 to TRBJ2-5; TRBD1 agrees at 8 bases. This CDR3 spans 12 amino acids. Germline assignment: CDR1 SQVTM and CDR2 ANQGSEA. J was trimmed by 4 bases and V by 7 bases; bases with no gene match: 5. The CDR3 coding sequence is TGCAGCGGTAGGACAGGGCGAGAGACCCAGTACTTC. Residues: CSGRTGRETQYF.

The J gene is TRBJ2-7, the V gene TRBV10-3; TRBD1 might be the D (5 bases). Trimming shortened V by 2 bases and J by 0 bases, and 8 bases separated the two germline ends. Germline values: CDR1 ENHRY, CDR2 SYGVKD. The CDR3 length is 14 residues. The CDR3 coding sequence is TGTGCCATCAGTGAGAGTGGGGCCTCCTACGAGCAGTACTTC. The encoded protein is CAISESGASYEQYF.

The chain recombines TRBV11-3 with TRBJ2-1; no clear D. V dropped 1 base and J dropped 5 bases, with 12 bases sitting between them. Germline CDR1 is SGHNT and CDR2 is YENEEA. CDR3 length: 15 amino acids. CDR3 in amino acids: CASSLGRASDNEQFF. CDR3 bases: TGTGCCAGCAGCTTAGGTCGGGCCTCAGACAATGAGCAGTTCTTC.

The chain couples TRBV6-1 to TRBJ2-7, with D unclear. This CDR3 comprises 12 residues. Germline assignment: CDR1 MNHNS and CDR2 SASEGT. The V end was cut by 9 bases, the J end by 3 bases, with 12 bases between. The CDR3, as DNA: TGTGCCAGTACGGACCCGCACTACGAGCAGTACTTC. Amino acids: CASTDPHYEQYF.

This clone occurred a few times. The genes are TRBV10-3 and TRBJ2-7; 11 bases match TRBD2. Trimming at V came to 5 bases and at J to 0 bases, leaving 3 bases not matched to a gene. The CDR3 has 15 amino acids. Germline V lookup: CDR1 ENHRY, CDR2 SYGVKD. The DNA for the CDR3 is TGTGCCATCAGTTCCGGGACTAGCGGCTCCTACGAGCAGTACTTC. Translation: CAISSGTSGSYEQYF.